These 9 T cell receptor beta chains were all obtained from the same sample, sequenced in a study of cytomegalovirus exposure and HLA in healthy donors. 13 Jbeta primers and 60 Vbeta primers were used for the PCR. Clones were read by immunoSEQ multiplex PCR, and TCRdb kept only the in-frame ones, dropping some. The data show more than 50,000 clones, about 69% seen once. The sequenced sample was PBMCs. Receptors were obtained from a man aged 35 to 55 in good health and CMV-seropositive.

CDR3 in amino acids: CASSPTSGGPTDTQYF. The CDR3 DNA is TGCGCCAGCAGCCCGACTAGCGGGGGGCCCACAGATACGCAGTATTTT. The gene calls are TRBV10-1 and TRBJ2-3; 13 bases match TRBD2. The length of the CDR3 is 16 residues. The V and J ends lost 6 bases and 2 bases, in that order; junction bases with no gene match: 5. In germline, CDR1 is WNHNN, CDR2 SYGVQD (reference sequence).

The chain links TRBV7-2 to TRBJ2-7, with 8 bases aligning to TRBD1. The CDR3 covers 14 residues. Germline V gene data show CDR1 as SGHTA and CDR2 as FQGNSA. Trimming at V came to 5 bases and at J to 2 bases, leaving 5 bases not matched to a gene. The CDR3 DNA is TGTGCCAGCAGCCCCCGGACAGGGACCTACGAGCAGTACTTC. Protein sequence: CASSPRTGTYEQYF.

This chain connects TRBV13 to TRBJ2-3; 9 bases agree with TRBD2. In germline, CDR1 is PRHDT, CDR2 FYEKMQ (reference sequence). The CDR3 is 16 amino acids. V was pared by 5 bases and J by 1 base, with 7 bases of the junction left unmatched. The CDR3 protein is CASSPRASGGTDTQYF. In DNA, the CDR3 is TGTGCCAGCAGCCCCCGGGCTAGCGGGGGCACAGATACGCAGTATTTT.

The chain couples TRBV5-1 to TRBJ2-3, with 7 bases matching TRBD1. The CDR3 runs 15 residues. Germline V CDR1 and CDR2: SGHRS, YFSETQ. V shed 3 bases and J 3 bases; nucleotides not matched to a gene: 7. As DNA, the CDR3 is TGCGCCAGCAGCTCACGACAGGGTGGGACAGATACGCAGTATTTT. It translates to CASSSRQGGTDTQYF.

This chain links TRBV6-5 with TRBJ2-5; 9 positions agree with TRBD2. The CDR3 covers 15 residues. J gave up 7 bases and V 2 bases, and 8 bases lay outside the gene matches. Germline V gives CDR1 MNHEY, CDR2 SVGAGI. In DNA form, the CDR3 reads TGTGCCAGCAGTTACCGCGGGGGGGCCTTGGGGACCCAGTACTTC. Translated, it gives CASSYRGGALGTQYF.

This rearrangement joins TRBV30 to TRBJ1-3, with D possibly being TRBD1 (6 bases). The ends were cut back, 4 bases at V and 0 bases at J, with 13 bases in the middle. Germline V gives CDR1 GTSNPN, CDR2 SVGIG (reference sequence). This CDR3 comprises 15 residues. The CDR3 nucleotides read TGTGCCTGGACCCGGGACATTGACTCTGGAAACACCATATATTTT. Amino acids: CAWTRDIDSGNTIYF.

This clone was seen just once. The chain couples TRBV19 to TRBJ2-2; 11 bases line up with TRBD2. Germline V gene lookup returns CDR1 LNHDA and CDR2 SQIVND (reference sequence). The trim removed 5 bases at V and 5 bases at J, leaving 16 bases unmatched. The CDR3 totals 19 residues. CDR3 protein: CASSATLTSGDFKTGELFF. Here the CDR3 DNA reads TGTGCCAGTAGTGCGACACTGACTAGCGGGGACTTCAAAACCGGGGAGCTGTTTTTT.

The chain uses TRBV5-4 and TRBJ1-3; 9 positions match TRBD1. CDR3 length equals 15 residues. V shed 2 bases and J 4 bases; nucleotides not matched to a gene: 4. The germline V gene encodes CDR1 SGHNT and CDR2 YYREEE (reference sequence). CDR3 sequence: CASSLNRGQGNTIYF. DNA for the CDR3: TGTGCCAGCAGCTTAAACAGGGGGCAGGGAAACACCATATATTTT.

This chain connects TRBV5-1 to TRBJ1-4, with a tentative D call TRBD1 (6 bases). CDR3 length equals 18 residues. Trimming took 0 bases from V and 0 from J, leaving 15 bases between them. The germline V gene has CDR1 SGHRS and CDR2 YFSETQ. The CDR3, as DNA: TGCGCCAGCAGCTTGGGGGCAGGGGCTATTGCAACTAATGAAAAACTGTTTTTT. Translated: CASSLGAGAIATNEKLFF.